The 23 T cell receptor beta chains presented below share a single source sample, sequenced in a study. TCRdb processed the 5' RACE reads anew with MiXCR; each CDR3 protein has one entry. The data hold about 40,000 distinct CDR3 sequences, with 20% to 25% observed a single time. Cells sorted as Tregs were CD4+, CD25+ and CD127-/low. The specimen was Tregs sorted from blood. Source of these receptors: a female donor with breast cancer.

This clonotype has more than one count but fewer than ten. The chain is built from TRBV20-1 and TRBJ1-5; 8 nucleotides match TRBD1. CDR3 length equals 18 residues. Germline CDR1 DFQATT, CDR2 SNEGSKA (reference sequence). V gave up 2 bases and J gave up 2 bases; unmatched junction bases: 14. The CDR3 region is CSARRGQGLIYGNQPQHF. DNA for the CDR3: TGCAGTGCTAGACGAGGACAGGGCCTGATATATGGCAATCAGCCCCAGCATTTT.

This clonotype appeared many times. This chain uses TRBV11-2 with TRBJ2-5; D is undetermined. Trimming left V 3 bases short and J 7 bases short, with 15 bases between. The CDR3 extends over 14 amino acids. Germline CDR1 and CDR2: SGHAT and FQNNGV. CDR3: CASSFRVIDGTQYF. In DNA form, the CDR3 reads TGTGCCAGCAGCTTTCGGGTGATTGACGGGACCCAGTACTTC.

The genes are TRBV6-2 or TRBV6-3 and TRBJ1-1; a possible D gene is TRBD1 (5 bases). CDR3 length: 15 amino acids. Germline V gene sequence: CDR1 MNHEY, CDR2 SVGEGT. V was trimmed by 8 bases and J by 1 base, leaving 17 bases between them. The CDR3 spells CASGRQTAANTEAFF. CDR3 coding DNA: TGTGCCAGCGGGCGACAGACAGCCGCGAACACTGAAGCTTTCTTT.

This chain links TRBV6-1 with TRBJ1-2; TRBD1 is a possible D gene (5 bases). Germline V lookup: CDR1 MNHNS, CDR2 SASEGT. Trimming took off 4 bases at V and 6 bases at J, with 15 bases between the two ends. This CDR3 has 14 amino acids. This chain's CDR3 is CASSVAGTVNGYTF. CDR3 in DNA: TGTGCCAGCAGTGTTGCCGGGACGGTTAATGGCTACACCTTC.

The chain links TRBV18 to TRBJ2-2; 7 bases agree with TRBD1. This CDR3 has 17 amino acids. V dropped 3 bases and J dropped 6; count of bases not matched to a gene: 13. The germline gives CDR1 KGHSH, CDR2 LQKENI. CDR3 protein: CASSPRQDREGAGELFF. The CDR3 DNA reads TGTGCCAGCTCACCGAGACAAGACAGGGAAGGAGCCGGGGAGCTGTTTTTT.

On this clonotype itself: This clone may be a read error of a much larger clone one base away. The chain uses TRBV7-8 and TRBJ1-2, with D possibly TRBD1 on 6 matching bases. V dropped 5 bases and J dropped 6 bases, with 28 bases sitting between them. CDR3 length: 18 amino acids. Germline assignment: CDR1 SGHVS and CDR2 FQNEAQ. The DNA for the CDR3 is TGTGCCAGCAGCCCCAGGGCCAGGAGGGCCAGGGACAACCATGGCTACACCTTC. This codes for CASSPRARRARDNHGYTF.

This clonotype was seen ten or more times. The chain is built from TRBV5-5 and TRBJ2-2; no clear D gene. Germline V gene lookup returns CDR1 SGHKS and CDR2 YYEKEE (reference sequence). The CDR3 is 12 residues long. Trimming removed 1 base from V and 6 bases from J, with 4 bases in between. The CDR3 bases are TGTGCCAGCAGCTTGTGGTCCGGGGAGCTGTTTTTT. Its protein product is CASSLWSGELFF.

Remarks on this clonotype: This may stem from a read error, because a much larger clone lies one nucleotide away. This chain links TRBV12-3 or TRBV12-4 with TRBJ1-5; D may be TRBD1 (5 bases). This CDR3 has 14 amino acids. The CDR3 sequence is CASSFEGSNQPQQF. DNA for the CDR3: TGTGCCAGCAGTTTCGAGGGGAGCAATCAGCCCCAGCAGTTT.

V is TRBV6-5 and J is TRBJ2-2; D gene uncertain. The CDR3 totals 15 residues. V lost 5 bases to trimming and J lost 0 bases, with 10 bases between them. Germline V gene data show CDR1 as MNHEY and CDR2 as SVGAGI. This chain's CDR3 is CASSEFGANTGELFF. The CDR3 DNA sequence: TGTGCCAGCAGTGAATTTGGTGCGAACACCGGGGAGCTGTTTTTT.

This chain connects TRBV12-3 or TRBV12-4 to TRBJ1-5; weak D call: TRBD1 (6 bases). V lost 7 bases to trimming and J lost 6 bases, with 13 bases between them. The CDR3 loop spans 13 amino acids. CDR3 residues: CASTKGVIQPQHF. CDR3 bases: TGTGCCAGCACTAAGGGGGTTATTCAGCCCCAGCATTTT.

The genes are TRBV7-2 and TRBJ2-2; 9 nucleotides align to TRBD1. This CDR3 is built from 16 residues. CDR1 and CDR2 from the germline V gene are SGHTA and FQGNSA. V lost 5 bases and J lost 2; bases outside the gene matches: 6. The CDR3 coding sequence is TGTGCCAGCAGCCCGTGGACAGGGGTAAACACCGGGGAGCTGTTTTTT. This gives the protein CASSPWTGVNTGELFF. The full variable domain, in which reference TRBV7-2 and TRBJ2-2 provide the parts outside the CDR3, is GAGVSQSPSNKVTEKGKDVELRCDPISGHTALYWYRQSLGQGLEFLIYFQGNSAPDKSGLPSDRFSAERTGGSVSTLTIQRTQQEDSAVYLCASSPWTGVNTGELFFGEGSRLTVL.

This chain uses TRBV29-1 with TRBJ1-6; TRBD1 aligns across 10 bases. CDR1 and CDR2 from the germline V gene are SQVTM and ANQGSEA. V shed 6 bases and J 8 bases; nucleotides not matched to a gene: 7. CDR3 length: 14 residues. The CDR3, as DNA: TGCAGCGTGACTACCGGGACAGGGGATTCACCCCTCCACTTT. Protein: CSVTTGTGDSPLHF.

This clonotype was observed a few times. In DNA form, the CDR3 reads TGTGCCAGCAGTTTATTTCCCAACGGTGGCTACACCTTC. It yields the protein CASSLFPNGGYTF. The chain combines TRBV12-3 or TRBV12-4 with TRBJ1-2; D gene unclear. V was cut by 2 bases and J by 7 bases, with 11 bases left in between. This CDR3 has 13 amino acids.

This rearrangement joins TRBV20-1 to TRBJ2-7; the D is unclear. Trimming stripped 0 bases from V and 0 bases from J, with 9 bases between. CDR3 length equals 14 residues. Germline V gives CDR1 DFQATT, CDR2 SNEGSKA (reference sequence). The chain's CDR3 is CSARDLVGSYEQYF. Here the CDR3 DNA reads TGCAGTGCTAGAGATCTGGTGGGCTCCTACGAGCAGTACTTC.

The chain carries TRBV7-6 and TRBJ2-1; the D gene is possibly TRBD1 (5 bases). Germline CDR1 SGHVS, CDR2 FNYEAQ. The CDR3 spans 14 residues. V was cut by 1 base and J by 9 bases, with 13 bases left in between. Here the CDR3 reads CASSLEGLVGEQFF. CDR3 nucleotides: TGTGCCAGCAGCTTAGAGGGGCTAGTGGGTGAGCAGTTCTTC.

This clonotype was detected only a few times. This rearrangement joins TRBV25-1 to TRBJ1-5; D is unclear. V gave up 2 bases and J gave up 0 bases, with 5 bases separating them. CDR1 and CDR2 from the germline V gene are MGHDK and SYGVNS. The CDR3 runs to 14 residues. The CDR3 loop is CASSERDSNQPQHF. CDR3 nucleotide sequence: TGTGCCAGCAGTGAACGGGATAGCAATCAGCCCCAGCATTTT.

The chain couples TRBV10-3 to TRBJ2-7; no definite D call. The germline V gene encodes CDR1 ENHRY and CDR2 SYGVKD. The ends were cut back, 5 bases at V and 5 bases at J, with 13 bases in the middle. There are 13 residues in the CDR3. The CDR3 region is CAISTPAGNEQYF. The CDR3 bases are TGTGCCATCAGTACCCCCGCCGGAAACGAGCAGTACTTC.

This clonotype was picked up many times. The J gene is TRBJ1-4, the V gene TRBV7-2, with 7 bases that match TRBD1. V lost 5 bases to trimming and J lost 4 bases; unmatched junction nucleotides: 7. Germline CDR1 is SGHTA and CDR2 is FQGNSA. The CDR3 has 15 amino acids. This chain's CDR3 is CASSRTGVDNEKLFF. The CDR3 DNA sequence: TGTGCCAGCAGCCGCACAGGGGTTGATAATGAAAAACTGTTTTTT. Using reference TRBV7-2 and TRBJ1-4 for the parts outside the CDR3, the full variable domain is GAGVSQSPSNKVTEKGKDVELRCDPISGHTALYWYRQSLGQGLEFLIYFQGNSAPDKSGLPSDRFSAERTGGSVSTLTIQRTQQEDSAVYLCASSRTGVDNEKLFFGSGTQLSVL.

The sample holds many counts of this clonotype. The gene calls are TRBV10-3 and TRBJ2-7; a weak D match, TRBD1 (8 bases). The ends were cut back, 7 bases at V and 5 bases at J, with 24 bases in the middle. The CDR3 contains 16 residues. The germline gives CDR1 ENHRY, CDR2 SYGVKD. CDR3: CAINRGGEQTVHEQYF. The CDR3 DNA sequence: TGTGCCATCAACAGGGGGGGCGAGCAAACCGTCCACGAGCAGTACTTC.

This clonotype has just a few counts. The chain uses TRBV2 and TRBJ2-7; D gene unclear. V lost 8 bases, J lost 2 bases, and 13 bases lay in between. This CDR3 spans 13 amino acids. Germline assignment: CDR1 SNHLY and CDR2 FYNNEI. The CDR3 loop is CASLVVGTYEQYF. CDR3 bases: TGTGCCAGCTTAGTAGTGGGCACCTACGAGCAGTACTTC.

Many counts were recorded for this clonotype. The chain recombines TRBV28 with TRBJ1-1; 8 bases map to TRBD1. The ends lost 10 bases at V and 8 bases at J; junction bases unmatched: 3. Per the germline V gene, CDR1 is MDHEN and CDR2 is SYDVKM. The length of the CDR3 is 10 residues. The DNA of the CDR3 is TGTGCCACAGGACAGGGAGAAGCTTTCTTT. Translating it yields CATGQGEAFF. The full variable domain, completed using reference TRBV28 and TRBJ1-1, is DVKVTQSSRYLVKRTGEKVFLECVQDMDHENMFWYRQDPGLGLRLIYFSYDVKMKEKGDIPEGYSVSREKKERFSLILESASTNQTSMYLCATGQGEAFFGQGTRLTVV.

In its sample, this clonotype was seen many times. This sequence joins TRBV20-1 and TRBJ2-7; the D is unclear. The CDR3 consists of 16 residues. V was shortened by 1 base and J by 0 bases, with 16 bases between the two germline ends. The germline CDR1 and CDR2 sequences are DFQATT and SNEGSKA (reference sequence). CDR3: CSARVEVAASSYEQYF. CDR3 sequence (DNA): TGCAGTGCTAGAGTTGAAGTGGCGGCTAGCTCCTACGAGCAGTACTTC.

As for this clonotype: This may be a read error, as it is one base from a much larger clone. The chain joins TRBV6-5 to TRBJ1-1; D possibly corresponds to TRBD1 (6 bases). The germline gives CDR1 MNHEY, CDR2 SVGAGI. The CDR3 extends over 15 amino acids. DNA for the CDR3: TGTGCCGGCAGGGCAGGGGTCGGGGGGGCCGCTGAAGCTTTCTTT. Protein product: CAGRAGVGGAAEAFF.